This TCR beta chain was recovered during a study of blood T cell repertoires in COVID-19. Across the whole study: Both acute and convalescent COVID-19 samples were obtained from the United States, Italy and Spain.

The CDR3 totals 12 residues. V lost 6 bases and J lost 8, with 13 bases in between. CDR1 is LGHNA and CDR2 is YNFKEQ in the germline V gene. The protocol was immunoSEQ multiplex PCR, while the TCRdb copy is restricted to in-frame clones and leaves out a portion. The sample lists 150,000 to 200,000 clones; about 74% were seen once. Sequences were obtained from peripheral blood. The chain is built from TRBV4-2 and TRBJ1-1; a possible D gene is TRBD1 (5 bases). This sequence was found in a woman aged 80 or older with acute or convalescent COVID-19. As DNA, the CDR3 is TGTGCCAGCAGACGAATTGGGGGGGAAGCTTTCTTT. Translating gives CASRRIGGEAFF.